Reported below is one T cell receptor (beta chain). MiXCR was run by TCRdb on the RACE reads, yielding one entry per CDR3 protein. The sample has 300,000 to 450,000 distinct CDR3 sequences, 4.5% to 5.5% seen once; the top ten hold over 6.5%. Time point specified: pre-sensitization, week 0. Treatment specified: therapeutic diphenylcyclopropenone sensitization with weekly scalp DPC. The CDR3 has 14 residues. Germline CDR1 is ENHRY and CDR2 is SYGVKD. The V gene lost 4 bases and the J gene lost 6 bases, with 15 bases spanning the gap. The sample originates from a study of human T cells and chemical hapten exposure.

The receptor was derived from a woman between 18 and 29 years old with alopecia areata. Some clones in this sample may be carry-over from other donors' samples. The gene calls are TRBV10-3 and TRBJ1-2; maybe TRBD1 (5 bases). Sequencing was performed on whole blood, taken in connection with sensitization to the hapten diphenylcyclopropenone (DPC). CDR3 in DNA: TGTGCCATCAGTGGCACAGGAGGGAACGATGGCTACACCTTC. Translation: CAISGTGGNDGYTF.